The clone carrying this TCR beta chain was detected many times. No antigen is known for it. Unique molecular identifiers were built into the TCRbeta library. MiXCR, run by TCRdb on the PCR reads, gives a single entry per CDR3 protein. This sample has 190,000 or so distinct CDR3 sequences, with around 5.9% found just once. This record comes from a study of T-cell reconstitution after alpha-beta-depleted transplantation in children. General study findings and limits: At the one-year point after transplant, T-cell counts and TCRbeta diversity were found to come mostly from T cells that had been newly produced. Expanded clones from the graft, numbering several hundred, reportedly supplied alpha-beta T cells about two months after transplant.

V lost 4 bases to trimming and J lost 7 bases; unmatched junction nucleotides: 11. CDR1 MNHNY and CDR2 SVGAGI come from the germline V gene (reference sequence). This CDR3 comprises 16 residues. Sample: PBMCs, taken before TCRalphabeta/CD19-depleted stem cell transplant. This chain links TRBV6-6 with TRBJ2-1; 9 bases agree with TRBD2. The source is a girl under three years old with combined immunodeficiency, due to receive a stem cell transplant. The CDR3 spells CASSFLAGALGNEQFF. The CDR3 nucleotides are TGTGCCAGCAGTTTCTTAGCGGGAGCATTAGGTAATGAGCAGTTCTTC.